This TCR beta chain was recovered during a study of beta chain features in type 1 diabetes. Expressed TCRB transcripts got sequenced, as all isolated RNA was reverse transcribed. TCRdb's table, derived via immunoSEQ multiplex PCR, lists solely in-frame clones and lacks some. The sample contains approximately 27,000 clones, roughly half of which appear only once. This clone was picked up a small number of times. Its antigen is not identified. Study-wide findings and caveats: In every one of the four CD4+ subsets, TCRB CDR3s were moderately but significantly shorter in Type 1 diabetes patients.

The clonotype was recovered from a man aged 25 to 45 with type 1 diabetes. The sequencing input was stem cell memory CD4+ T cells from blood.

As DNA, the CDR3 is TGTGCCAGCAGTGGGGTAGCGGGAGTATCCCACACAGATACGCAGTATTTT. Translation gives CASSGVAGVSHTDTQYF. The chain couples TRBV6-1 to TRBJ2-3, with TRBD2 matching over 9 bases. Per germline, CDR1 MNHNS and CDR2 SASEGT. This CDR3 contains 17 residues. V shed 4 bases, J shed 2 bases, and the junction held 10 bases outside the gene matches.